The 4 T cell receptor beta chains given below trace back to one sample, sequenced in a study of response to subunit inactivated influenza vaccine. From the RT-PCR reads, TCRdb called clonotypes with MiXCR, one entry per CDR3 protein. The repertoire holds 430,000 or so distinct CDR3 sequences, with about a tenth as singletons. The specimen comprised PBMCs from blood, sampled roughly 6 weeks after vaccination. These TCRs come from a man aged 50 to 60 who received an inactivated influenza vaccine.

This rearrangement joins TRBV27 to TRBJ2-2; D not resolved. CDR3 length equals 14 residues. CDR1 and CDR2 from the germline V gene are MNHEY and SMNVEV (reference sequence). With 1 base removed from V and 3 bases from J, the gap between germline ends came to 6 bases. The CDR3 sequence: CASSLWGYTGELFF. For the CDR3, the DNA is TGTGCCAGCAGTTTATGGGGATACACCGGGGAGCTGTTTTTT.

The chain links TRBV18 to TRBJ2-1, with a tentative D call TRBD1 (5 bases). The CDR3 extends over 13 amino acids. The V and J ends lost 6 bases and 8 bases respectively, with 14 bases between them. Per the germline V gene, CDR1 is KGHSH and CDR2 is LQKENI. The CDR3 coding sequence is TGTGCCAGCTCTCCCGCGGCAGGGCATGAGCAGTTCTTC. It encodes CASSPAAGHEQFF.

V gene TRBV20-1 combines with J gene TRBJ2-7; tentatively, D is TRBD2 (5 bases). Germline loops: CDR1 DFQATT, CDR2 SNEGSKA (reference sequence). The germline V and J ends were trimmed by 4 bases and 8 bases, with 27 bases remaining between them. The CDR3 has 16 residues. This CDR3 is CSAKSGAGFSAGKQYF. The CDR3 nucleotides are TGCAGTGCTAAAAGCGGCGCCGGCTTTTCCGCCGGCAAGCAGTACTTC.

This clonotype was observed a few times. The V gene is TRBV7-9, the J gene TRBJ2-1, with TRBD1 matching over 8 bases. CDR1 is SEHNR, CDR2 FQNEAQ, per germline (reference sequence). This CDR3 has 15 residues. Losses at the gene ends were 1 base for V and 8 bases for J; bases not matched to a gene: 7. This chain's CDR3 is CASSLVRTGYDEQFF. DNA of the CDR3: TGTGCCAGCAGCTTAGTACGGACAGGGTATGATGAGCAGTTCTTC.